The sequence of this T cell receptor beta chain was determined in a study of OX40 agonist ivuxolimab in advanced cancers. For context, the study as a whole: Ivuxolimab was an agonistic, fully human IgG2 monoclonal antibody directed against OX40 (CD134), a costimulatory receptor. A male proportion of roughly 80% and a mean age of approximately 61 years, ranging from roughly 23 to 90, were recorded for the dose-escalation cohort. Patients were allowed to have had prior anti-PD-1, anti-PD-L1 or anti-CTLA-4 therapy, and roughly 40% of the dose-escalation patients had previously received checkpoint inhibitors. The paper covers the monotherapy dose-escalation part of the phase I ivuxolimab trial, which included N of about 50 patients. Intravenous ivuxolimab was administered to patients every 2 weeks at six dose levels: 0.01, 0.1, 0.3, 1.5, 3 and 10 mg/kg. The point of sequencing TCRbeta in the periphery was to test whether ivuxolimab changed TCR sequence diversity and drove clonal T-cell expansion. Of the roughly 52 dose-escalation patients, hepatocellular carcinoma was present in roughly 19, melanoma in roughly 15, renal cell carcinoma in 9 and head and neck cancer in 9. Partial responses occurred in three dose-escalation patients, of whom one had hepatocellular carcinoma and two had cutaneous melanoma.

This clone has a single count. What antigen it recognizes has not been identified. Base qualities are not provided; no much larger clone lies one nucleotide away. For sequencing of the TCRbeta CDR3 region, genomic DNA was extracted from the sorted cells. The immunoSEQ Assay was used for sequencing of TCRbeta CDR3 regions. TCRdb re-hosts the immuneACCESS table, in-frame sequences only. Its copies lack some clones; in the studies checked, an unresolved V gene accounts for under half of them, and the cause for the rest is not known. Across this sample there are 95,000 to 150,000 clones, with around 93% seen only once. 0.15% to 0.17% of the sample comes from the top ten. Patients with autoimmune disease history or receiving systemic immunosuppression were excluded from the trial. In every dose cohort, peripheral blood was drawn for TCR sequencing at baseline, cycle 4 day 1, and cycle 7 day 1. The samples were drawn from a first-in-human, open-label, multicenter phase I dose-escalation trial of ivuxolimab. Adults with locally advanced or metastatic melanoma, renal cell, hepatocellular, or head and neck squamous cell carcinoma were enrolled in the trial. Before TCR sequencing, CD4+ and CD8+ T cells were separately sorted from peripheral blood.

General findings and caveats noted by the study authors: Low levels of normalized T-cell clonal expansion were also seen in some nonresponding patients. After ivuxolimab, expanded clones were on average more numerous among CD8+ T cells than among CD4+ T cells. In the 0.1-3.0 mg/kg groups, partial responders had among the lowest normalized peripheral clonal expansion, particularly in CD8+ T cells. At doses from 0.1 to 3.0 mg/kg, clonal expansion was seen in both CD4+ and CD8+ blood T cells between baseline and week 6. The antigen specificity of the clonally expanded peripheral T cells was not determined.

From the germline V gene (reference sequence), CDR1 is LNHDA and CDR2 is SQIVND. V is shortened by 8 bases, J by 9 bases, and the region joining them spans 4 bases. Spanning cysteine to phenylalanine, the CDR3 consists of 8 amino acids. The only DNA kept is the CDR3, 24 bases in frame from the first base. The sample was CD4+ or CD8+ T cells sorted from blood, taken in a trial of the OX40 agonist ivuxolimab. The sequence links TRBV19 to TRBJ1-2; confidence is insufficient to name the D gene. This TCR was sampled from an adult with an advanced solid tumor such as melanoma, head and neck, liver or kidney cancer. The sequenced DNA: TGTGCCAGTGGGCGCTACACCTTC. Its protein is CASGRYTF.